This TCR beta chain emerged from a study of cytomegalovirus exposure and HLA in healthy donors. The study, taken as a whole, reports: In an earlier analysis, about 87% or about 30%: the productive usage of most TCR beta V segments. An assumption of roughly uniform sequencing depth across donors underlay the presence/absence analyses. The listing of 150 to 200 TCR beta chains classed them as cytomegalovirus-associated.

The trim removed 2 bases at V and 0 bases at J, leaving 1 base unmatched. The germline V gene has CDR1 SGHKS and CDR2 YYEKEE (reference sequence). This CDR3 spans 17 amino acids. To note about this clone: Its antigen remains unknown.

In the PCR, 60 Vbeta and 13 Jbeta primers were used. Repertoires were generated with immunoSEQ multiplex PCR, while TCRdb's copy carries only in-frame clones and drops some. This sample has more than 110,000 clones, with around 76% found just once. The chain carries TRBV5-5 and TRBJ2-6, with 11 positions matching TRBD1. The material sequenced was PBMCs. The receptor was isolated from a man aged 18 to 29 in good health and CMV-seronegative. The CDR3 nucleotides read TGTGCCAGCAGCTTCGGGACAGGGGGCTCTGGGGCCAACGTCCTGACTTTC. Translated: CASSFGTGGSGANVLTF. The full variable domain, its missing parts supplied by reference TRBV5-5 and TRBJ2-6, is DAGVTQSPTHLIKTRGQQVTLRCSPISGHKSVSWYQQVLGQGPQFIFQYYEKEERGRGNFPDRFSARQFPNYSSELNVNALLLGDSALYLCASSFGTGGSGANVLTFGAGSRLTVL.